The 5 T cell receptor beta chains below come from one sample, sequenced in a study of monozygotic twins with inflammatory bowel disease. TCRdb re-called the 5' RACE reads and shows each CDR3 protein once, DNA omitted. The table gives about 210,000 distinct CDR3 sequences; the top ten clones make up 7.7% of it. The material sequenced was blood. The receptors were gathered from a human donor with ulcerative colitis or Crohn's disease, or a healthy co-twin of an affected twin (not recorded which).

J is TRBJ2-7 and V is TRBV7-2; absent DNA, TCRdb's TRBD1 call cannot be checked. The CDR3 has 15 residues. CDR1 is SGHTA and CDR2 is FQGNSA in the germline V gene. CDR3 sequence: CASSLAGTDSYEQYF.

The chain links TRBV20-1 to TRBJ2-5; absent DNA, TCRdb's TRBD1 call cannot be checked. Germline lookup yields CDR1 DFQATT and CDR2 SNEGSKA (reference sequence). The CDR3 length is 12 residues. CDR3 sequence reads: CSAGEREETQYF.

The rearrangement links TRBV18 to TRBJ1-3. Germline CDR1 reads KGHSH; CDR2 reads LQKENI. The CDR3 sequence is 15 residues long. CDR3 in amino acids: CASSPPGLSGNTIYF.

The chain combines TRBV7-2 with TRBJ1-1; there is no DNA to check the TCRdb D call of TRBD1. This CDR3 comprises 13 residues. Looked up from germline, CDR1 is SGHTA and CDR2 is FQGNSA. CDR3 loop: CASSLKSPGEAFF.

The chain joins TRBV7-2 to TRBJ2-7; the TRBD2 assignment by TCRdb is unverifiable without DNA. Germline-derived CDR1 and CDR2 are SGHTA and FQGNSA. The CDR3 spans 14 residues. The CDR3 here is CASSSGTTPYEQYF.